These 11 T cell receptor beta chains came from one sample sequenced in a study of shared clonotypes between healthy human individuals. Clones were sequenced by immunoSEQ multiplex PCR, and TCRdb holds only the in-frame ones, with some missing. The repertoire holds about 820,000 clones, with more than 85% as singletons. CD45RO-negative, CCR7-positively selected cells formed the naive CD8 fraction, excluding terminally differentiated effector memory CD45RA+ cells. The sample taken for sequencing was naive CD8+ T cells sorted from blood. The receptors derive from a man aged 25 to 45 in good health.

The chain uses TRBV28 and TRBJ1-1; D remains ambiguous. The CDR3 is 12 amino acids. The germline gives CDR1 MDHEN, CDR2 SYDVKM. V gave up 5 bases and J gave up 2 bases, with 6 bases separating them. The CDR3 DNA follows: TGTGCCAGCAGTCATCAAAACACTGAAGCTTTCTTT. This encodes CASSHQNTEAFF.

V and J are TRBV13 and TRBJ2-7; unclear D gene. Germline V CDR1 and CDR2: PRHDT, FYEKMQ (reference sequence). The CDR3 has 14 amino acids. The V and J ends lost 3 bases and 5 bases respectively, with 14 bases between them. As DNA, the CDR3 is TGTGCCAGCAGCTTTCTTTCATGGAGCAACGAGCAGTACTTC. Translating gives CASSFLSWSNEQYF.

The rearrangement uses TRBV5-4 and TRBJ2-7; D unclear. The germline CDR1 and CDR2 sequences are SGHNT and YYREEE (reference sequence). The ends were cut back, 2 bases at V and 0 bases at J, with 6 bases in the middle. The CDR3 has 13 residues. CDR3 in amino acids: CASSFATSYEQYF. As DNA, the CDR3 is TGTGCCAGCAGCTTTGCTACCTCCTACGAGCAGTACTTC.

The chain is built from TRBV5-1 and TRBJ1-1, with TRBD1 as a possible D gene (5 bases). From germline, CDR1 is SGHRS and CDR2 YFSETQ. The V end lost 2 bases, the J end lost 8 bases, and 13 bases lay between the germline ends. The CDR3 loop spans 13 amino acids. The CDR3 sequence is CASSFTDTQEAFF. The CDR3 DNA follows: TGCGCCAGCAGCTTCACGGACACCCAAGAAGCTTTCTTT.

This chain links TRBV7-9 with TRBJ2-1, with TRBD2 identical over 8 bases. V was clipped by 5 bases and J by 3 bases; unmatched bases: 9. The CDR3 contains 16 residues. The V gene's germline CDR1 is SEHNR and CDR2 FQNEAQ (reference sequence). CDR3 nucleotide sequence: TGTGCCAGCAGCGCCGACGGGACTAGTGTCTACAATGAGCAGTTCTTC. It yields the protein CASSADGTSVYNEQFF.

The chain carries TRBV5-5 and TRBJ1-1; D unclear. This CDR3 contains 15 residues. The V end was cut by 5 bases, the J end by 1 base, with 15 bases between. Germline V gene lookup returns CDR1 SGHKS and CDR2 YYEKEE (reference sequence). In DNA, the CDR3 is TGTGCCAGCAGACCGGGCGTCCGGGCGAACACTGAAGCTTTCTTT. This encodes CASRPGVRANTEAFF. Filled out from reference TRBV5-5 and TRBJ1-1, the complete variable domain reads DAGVTQSPTHLIKTRGQQVTLRCSPISGHKSVSWYQQVLGQGPQFIFQYYEKEERGRGNFPDRFSARQFPNYSSELNVNALLLGDSALYLCASRPGVRANTEAFFGQGTRLTVV.

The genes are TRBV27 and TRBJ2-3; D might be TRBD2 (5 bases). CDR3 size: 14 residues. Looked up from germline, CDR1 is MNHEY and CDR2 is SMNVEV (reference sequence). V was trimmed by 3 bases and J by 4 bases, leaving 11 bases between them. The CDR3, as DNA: TGTGCCAGCAGTTTCACTAGTCGGGCAGATACGCAGTATTTT. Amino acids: CASSFTSRADTQYF.

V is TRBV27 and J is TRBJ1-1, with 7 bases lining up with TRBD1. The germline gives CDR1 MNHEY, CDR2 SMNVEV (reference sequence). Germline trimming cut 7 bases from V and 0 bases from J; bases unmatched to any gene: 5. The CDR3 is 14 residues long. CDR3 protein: CASKPGQMNTEAFF. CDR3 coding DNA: TGTGCCAGCAAACCGGGACAGATGAACACTGAAGCTTTCTTT.

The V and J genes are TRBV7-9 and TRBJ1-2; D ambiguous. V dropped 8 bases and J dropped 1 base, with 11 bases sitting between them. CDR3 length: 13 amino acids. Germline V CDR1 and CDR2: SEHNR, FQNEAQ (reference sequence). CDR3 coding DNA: TGTGCCAGCCGCCGGGAGATTAACTATGGCTACACCTTC. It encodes CASRREINYGYTF.

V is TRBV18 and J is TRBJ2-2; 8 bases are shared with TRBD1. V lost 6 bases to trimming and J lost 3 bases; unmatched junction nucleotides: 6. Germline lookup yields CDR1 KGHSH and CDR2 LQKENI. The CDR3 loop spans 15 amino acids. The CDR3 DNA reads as TGTGCCAGCTCGGGGACAGGAATCTACACCGGGGAGCTGTTTTTT. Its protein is CASSGTGIYTGELFF. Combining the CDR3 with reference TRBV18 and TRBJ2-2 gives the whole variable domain NAGVMQNPRHLVRRRGQEARLRCSPMKGHSHVYWYRQLPEEGLKFMVYLQKENIIDESGMPKERFSAEFPKEGPSILRIQQVVRGDSAAYFCASSGTGIYTGELFFGEGSRLTVL.

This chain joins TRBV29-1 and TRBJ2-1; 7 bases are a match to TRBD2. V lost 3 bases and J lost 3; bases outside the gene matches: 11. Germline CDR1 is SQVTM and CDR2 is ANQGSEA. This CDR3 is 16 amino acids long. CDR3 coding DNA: TGCAGCGTTGAGGTTCCCTCGGGGGGAGTCTACAATGAGCAGTTCTTC. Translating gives CSVEVPSGGVYNEQFF.